This TCR beta chain was sequenced during a study of preoperative IRX-2 immunotherapy in early breast cancer (dated by TCRdb to between 2018 and 2021). V and J lose 5 bases and 1 base, and a span of 14 bases separates them. The CDR3 holds 14 amino acids from the cysteine to the phenylalanine. Of all the DNA, just the CDR3 is kept, 42 bases in frame from base 1. The CDR1 and CDR2 encoded by the germline V gene are SQVTM and ANQGSEA. Points on this clone: Its binding antigen is unknown. No base quality values were provided; no much bigger clone lies one nucleotide off.

The treatment or condition label here, explained by the study, means: preoperative locoregional IRX-2 cytokine immunotherapy. The samples were obtained from a phase Ib study that tested preoperative, locoregional IRX-2 cytokine immunotherapy designed to prime immune responses. Donors were patients with early-stage breast cancer who received IRX-2 before surgery. The library came from the immunoSEQ multiplex PCR assay. As stored in TCRdb, this immuneACCESS dataset retains in-frame rearrangements with V and J assigned. A fraction of the clones does not appear; measured against another copy, unresolved V genes explain less than half of the discrepancy, and the remainder lacks a known reason. The sample contains 35,000 to 40,000 clones, approximately 85% of them found a single time. The ten largest account for nearly 1.5% of the sample.

This specimen was lymph node tissue, taken after IRX-2 immunotherapy. The rearranged segments are TRBV29-1 and TRBJ2-5; the D gene is possibly TRBD1 or TRBD2, with 5 bases matching each. The sequence derives from a human donor with breast cancer. Read as DNA, the sequence is TGCAGCGTTCAAGGGGTTGGAGGCCAAGAGACCCAGTACTTC. This sequence encodes CSVQGVGGQETQYF. Beyond the CDR3, the reference TRBV29-1 and TRBJ2-5 genes provide the residues; the full variable domain reads: SAVISQKPSRDICQRGTSLTIQCQVDSQVTMMFWYRQQPGQSLTLIATANQGSEATYESGFVIDKFPISRPNLTFSTLTVSNMSPEDSSIYLCSVQGVGGQETQYFGPGTRLLVL.